The clone carrying this TCR beta chain was counted many times. Its specificity is unknown. This sample is part of a study of blood T cells in healthy people across ages. Study-wide results and caveats: Without sorted subsets, naive and antigen-experienced compartments could not be conclusively compared.

The second PCR ran roughly 7 to 11 cycles with a sample-barcoded 5' primer and J-beta primers. Each single sample gave us at least 2.5 million CDR3-containing paired-end reads. TCRdb independently ran MiXCR on the 5' RACE reads; one entry per CDR3 protein. The data show some 1.5 million distinct CDR3 sequences, roughly 30% seen once. The germline CDR1 and CDR2 sequences are SGHRS and YFSETQ. V lost 3 bases to trimming and J lost 5 bases, with 14 bases between them. CDR3 length: 14 amino acids. The TCR comes from a woman aged 25 to 45 in good health. Sample: blood. This sequence joins TRBV5-1 and TRBJ2-5; a possible D gene is TRBD1 (6 bases). As DNA, the CDR3 is TGCGCCAGCAGCTCTACAGGGATCCAGGAGACCCAGTACTTC. It codes for CASSSTGIQETQYF.